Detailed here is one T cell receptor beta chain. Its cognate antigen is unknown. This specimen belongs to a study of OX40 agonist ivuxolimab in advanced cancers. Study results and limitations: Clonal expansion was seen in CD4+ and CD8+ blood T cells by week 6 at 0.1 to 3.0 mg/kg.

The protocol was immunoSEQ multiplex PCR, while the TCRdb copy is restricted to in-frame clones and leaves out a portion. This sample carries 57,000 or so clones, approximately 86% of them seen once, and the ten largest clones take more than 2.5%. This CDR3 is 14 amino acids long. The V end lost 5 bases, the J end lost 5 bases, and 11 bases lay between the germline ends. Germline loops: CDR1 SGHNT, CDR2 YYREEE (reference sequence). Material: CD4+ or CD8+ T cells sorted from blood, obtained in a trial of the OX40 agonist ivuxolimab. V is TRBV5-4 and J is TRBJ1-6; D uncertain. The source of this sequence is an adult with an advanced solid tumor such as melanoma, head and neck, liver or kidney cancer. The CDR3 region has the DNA TGTGCCAGCAGTTTAGTCTCTAATAATTCACCCCTCCACTTT. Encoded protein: CASSLVSNNSPLHF.